What follows are 4 T cell receptor beta chains derived from one specimen sequenced in a study of cytomegalovirus exposure and HLA in healthy donors (dated by TCRdb to the late 2010s). The library came from the immunoSEQ multiplex PCR assay. The multiplex PCR relied on a mix of 60 forward primers for TCR Vbeta segments and 13 reverse primers for TCR Jbeta segments. This immuneACCESS table, as held by TCRdb, lists in-frame sequences with V and J called but not all clones. Of the missing ones, under half trace to an unresolved V gene in checked studies; the others have no known cause. The sample contains some 190,000 clones, approximately 84% of them found a single time. The ten most abundant clones make up around 1.4% of the sample. The sample comprised PBMCs. Receptors were obtained from a girl between 5 and 17 years old in good health and CMV-seropositive.

CDR3 in amino acids: CASSPISGSPYEQYF. The CDR3 nucleotides are TGTGCCAGCTCACCTATTAGCGGGAGCCCCTACGAGCAGTACTTC. The chain uses TRBV18 and TRBJ2-7, with 9 bases identical to TRBD2. Germline CDR1 and CDR2: KGHSH and LQKENI. V was pared by 3 bases and J by 2 bases, with 5 bases of the junction left unmatched. CDR3 length: 15 residues.

The V and J genes are TRBV5-1 and TRBJ2-6, with 9 bases aligning to TRBD1. The J segment lost 4 bases and the V segment lost 3 bases, leaving 2 bases of the junction unmatched. The germline gives CDR1 SGHRS, CDR2 YFSETQ. The length of the CDR3 is 15 residues. The CDR3 DNA reads TGCGCCAGCAGCTGGGACAGGGCCGGGGCCAACGTCCTGACTTTC. Amino acids: CASSWDRAGANVLTF.

The V gene is TRBV5-4, the J gene TRBJ1-5; 10 nucleotides match TRBD1. From germline, CDR1 is SGHNT and CDR2 YYREEE (reference sequence). The length of the CDR3 is 15 residues. V lost 4 bases and J lost 3; bases outside the gene matches: 4. CDR3 region: CASSPGQGINQPQHF. CDR3 nucleotides: TGTGCCAGCAGCCCGGGACAGGGGATCAATCAGCCCCAGCATTTT. The full variable domain, its missing parts supplied by reference TRBV5-4 and TRBJ1-5, is ETGVTQSPTHLIKTRGQQVTLRCSSQSGHNTVSWYQQALGQGPQFIFQYYREEENGRGNFPPRFSGLQFPNYSSELNVNALELDDSALYLCASSPGQGINQPQHFGDGTRLSIL.

This clone was observed once. CDR3: CASSPRTGLTNEQFF. Written as DNA, the CDR3 is TGCGCCAGCAGCCCCCGGACAGGGCTGACCAATGAGCAGTTCTTC. The chain couples TRBV5-1 to TRBJ2-1; 8 bases are a match to TRBD1. Germline V gene data show CDR1 as SGHRS and CDR2 as YFSETQ. The CDR3 extends over 15 amino acids. Trimming cost V 4 bases and J 6 bases; bases outside gene matches: 9.